This is a list of T cell receptor beta chains from one sample in a study of cytomegalovirus exposure and HLA in healthy donors. The repertoire was sequenced with immunoSEQ multiplex PCR; TCRdb's copy has only in-frame clones and lacks some. The data show about 130,000 clones, with approximately 79% seen just once and around 6.3% held by the top ten. Sequencing was carried out using PBMCs. The source of these receptors is a man aged 35-49 years in good health and CMV-seropositive. Each CDR3 is given with its conserved first and last residue. Fields, in order: CDR3 protein, CDR3 DNA, J gene, D gene, V gene, clone size. A D gene is named only where the DNA matches it firmly. Size values are once, few and many counts, or a class for expanded clones, and some rows have none.

cdr3_aa: CASSPNRIDQPQHF
cdr3_nt: TGTGCCAGCTCACCTAACAGGATCGATCAGCCCCAGCATTTT
j_call: TRBJ1-5
d_call: .
v_call: TRBV18
clone_size: .

cdr3_aa: CASSLGVLAESYNEQFF
cdr3_nt: TGTGCCAGCAGCTTGGGGGTTTTAGCGGAAAGCTACAATGAGCAGTTCTTC
j_call: TRBJ2-1
d_call: .
v_call: TRBV7-9
clone_size: once

cdr3_aa: CASSVGLRGHEKLFF
cdr3_nt: TGTGCCAGCAGCGTAGGACTCAGGGGGCATGAAAAACTGTTTTTT
j_call: TRBJ1-4
d_call: TRBD1
v_call: TRBV9
clone_size: .

cdr3_aa: CASSETTGYQPQHF
cdr3_nt: TGTGCCAGCAGTGAAACGACGGGTTATCAGCCCCAGCATTTT
j_call: TRBJ1-5
d_call: .
v_call: TRBV2
clone_size: once

cdr3_aa: CAWSWGHSNQPQHF
cdr3_nt: TGTGCCTGGAGTTGGGGCCATAGCAATCAGCCCCAGCATTTT
j_call: TRBJ1-5
d_call: .
v_call: TRBV30
clone_size: once

cdr3_aa: CASSEVTGRDTQYF
cdr3_nt: TGTGCCAGCAGTGAGGTGACAGGGCGAGATACGCAGTATTTT
j_call: TRBJ2-3
d_call: TRBD1
v_call: TRBV2
clone_size: .

cdr3_aa: CASSGVGELFF
cdr3_nt: TGTGCCAGCAGCGGGGTCGGGGAGCTGTTTTTT
j_call: TRBJ2-2
d_call: .
v_call: TRBV27
clone_size: .

cdr3_aa: CASSLRSRGGYTF
cdr3_nt: TGTGCCAGTAGTCTACGGTCCCGGGGTGGCTACACCTTC
j_call: TRBJ1-2
d_call: .
v_call: TRBV19
clone_size: .

cdr3_aa: CAISAIGQGAGTEAFF
cdr3_nt: TGTGCCATCAGTGCTATTGGGCAGGGGGCAGGCACTGAAGCTTTCTTT
j_call: TRBJ1-1
d_call: TRBD1
v_call: TRBV10-3
clone_size: .

cdr3_aa: CASSSGTANTGELFF
cdr3_nt: TGTGCCAGTAGTTCCGGGACAGCGAACACCGGGGAGCTGTTTTTT
j_call: TRBJ2-2
d_call: TRBD1
v_call: TRBV19
clone_size: .

cdr3_aa: CASRQSPGGDTPQHF
cdr3_nt: TGTGCCAGTAGGCAAAGTCCAGGGGGCGATACGCCCCAGCATTTT
j_call: TRBJ1-5
d_call: TRBD1
v_call: TRBV19
clone_size: .

cdr3_aa: CASSFYGELFF
cdr3_nt: TGTGCCAGCAGTTTTTACGGGGAGCTGTTTTTT
j_call: TRBJ2-2
d_call: .
v_call: TRBV27
clone_size: .

cdr3_aa: CASSVVGGGTQYF
cdr3_nt: TGTGCCAGCAGCGTAGTGGGGGGGGGTACGCAGTATTTT
j_call: TRBJ2-3
d_call: TRBD2
v_call: TRBV9
clone_size: .

cdr3_aa: CASSPGQSYNQPQHF
cdr3_nt: TGTGCCAGCAGTCCAGGACAGTCTTATAATCAGCCCCAGCATTTT
j_call: TRBJ1-5
d_call: .
v_call: TRBV2
clone_size: .

cdr3_aa: CASTTSTFTDTQYF
cdr3_nt: TGTGCCAGTACTACTAGCACCTTCACAGATACGCAGTATTTT
j_call: TRBJ2-3
d_call: .
v_call: TRBV19
clone_size: .

cdr3_aa: CASSLGGLAGAQETQYF
cdr3_nt: TGTGCCAGCAGCTTAGGCGGACTAGCGGGAGCCCAAGAGACCCAGTACTTC
j_call: TRBJ2-5
d_call: TRBD2
v_call: TRBV7-7
clone_size: .

cdr3_aa: CASSPGGNYGYTF
cdr3_nt: TGTGCCAGCAGCCCAGGGGGGAACTATGGCTACACCTTC
j_call: TRBJ1-2
d_call: TRBD1
v_call: TRBV5-4
clone_size: few

cdr3_aa: CASSFQGLGEKLFF
cdr3_nt: TGTGCCAGCAGTTTTCAGGGGTTGGGTGAAAAACTGTTTTTT
j_call: TRBJ1-4
d_call: .
v_call: TRBV27
clone_size: .

cdr3_aa: CARSSYGETQYF
cdr3_nt: TGTGCCAGAAGCTCCTACGGAGAGACCCAGTACTTC
j_call: TRBJ2-5
d_call: .
v_call: TRBV5-3
clone_size: .

cdr3_aa: CAISDHYEGGGGRPQHF
cdr3_nt: TGTGCCATCAGTGATCACTACGAGGGAGGGGGAGGTAGGCCCCAGCATTTT
j_call: TRBJ1-5
d_call: .
v_call: TRBV10-3
clone_size: .

cdr3_aa: CASSPTPRSIQYF
cdr3_nt: TGTGCCAGCAGCCCCACCCCTCGGAGCATTCAGTACTTC
j_call: TRBJ2-4
d_call: .
v_call: TRBV5-5
clone_size: few

cdr3_aa: CASSRQGIQETQYF
cdr3_nt: TGTGCCAGCAGTCGACAGGGGATTCAAGAGACCCAGTACTTC
j_call: TRBJ2-5
d_call: TRBD1
v_call: TRBV2
clone_size: few

cdr3_aa: CASSLSVGTSGSGGQFF
cdr3_nt: TGTGCCAGCAGTTTATCGGTAGGGACTAGCGGGAGTGGAGGGCAGTTCTTC
j_call: TRBJ2-1
d_call: TRBD2
v_call: TRBV27
clone_size: few

cdr3_aa: CASSLGGQGVLHYEQYF
cdr3_nt: TGTGCCAGCAGCTTGGGTGGACAGGGAGTCCTCCACTACGAGCAGTACTTC
j_call: TRBJ2-7
d_call: TRBD1
v_call: TRBV11-2
clone_size: .

cdr3_aa: CASTLGQVNTEAFF
cdr3_nt: TGTGCCAGCACCCTGGGACAGGTGAACACTGAAGCTTTCTTT
j_call: TRBJ1-1
d_call: TRBD1
v_call: TRBV6-1
clone_size: few

cdr3_aa: CASSPTGEGQPQHF
cdr3_nt: TGTGCCAGTAGTCCTACGGGGGAGGGTCAGCCCCAGCATTTT
j_call: TRBJ1-5
d_call: .
v_call: TRBV19
clone_size: .

cdr3_aa: CASSPGRGSTGELFF
cdr3_nt: TGTGCCAGCTCACCGGGACGGGGGAGCACCGGGGAGCTGTTTTTT
j_call: TRBJ2-2
d_call: .
v_call: TRBV18
clone_size: .

cdr3_aa: CASSLDQRPIADTQYF
cdr3_nt: TGCGCCAGCAGCCTAGACCAGAGACCCATCGCAGATACGCAGTATTTT
j_call: TRBJ2-3
d_call: .
v_call: TRBV5-1
clone_size: .